The T cell receptor (beta chain) under discussion was sequenced for a study of T cell responses to AZD1222 COVID-19 vaccine. Findings and caveats of the study: The repertoires were collected only after the peak T cell response.

A few counts support this clone. Its antigen is not known. The repertoire was sequenced with immunoSEQ multiplex PCR; TCRdb's copy has only in-frame clones and lacks some. The data contain 100,000 to 140,000 clones, around nine tenths of them singletons. The germline V gene encodes CDR1 KGHDR and CDR2 SFDVKD. Trimming cost V 5 bases and J 5 bases, with 11 bases left between them. The CDR3 is 13 amino acids. Both about-4-week and about-12-week second-dose recipients were combined. This TCR was recovered from an adult who received the AZD1222 COVID-19 vaccine. This rearrangement joins TRBV24-1 to TRBJ1-1; weak D call: TRBD1 (5 bases). Here the sequenced sample was peripheral blood, taken 28 days after the second AZD1222 dose. CDR3: CATSAAWGTEAFF. The CDR3, as DNA: TGTGCCACCAGTGCAGCCTGGGGGACTGAAGCTTTCTTT.